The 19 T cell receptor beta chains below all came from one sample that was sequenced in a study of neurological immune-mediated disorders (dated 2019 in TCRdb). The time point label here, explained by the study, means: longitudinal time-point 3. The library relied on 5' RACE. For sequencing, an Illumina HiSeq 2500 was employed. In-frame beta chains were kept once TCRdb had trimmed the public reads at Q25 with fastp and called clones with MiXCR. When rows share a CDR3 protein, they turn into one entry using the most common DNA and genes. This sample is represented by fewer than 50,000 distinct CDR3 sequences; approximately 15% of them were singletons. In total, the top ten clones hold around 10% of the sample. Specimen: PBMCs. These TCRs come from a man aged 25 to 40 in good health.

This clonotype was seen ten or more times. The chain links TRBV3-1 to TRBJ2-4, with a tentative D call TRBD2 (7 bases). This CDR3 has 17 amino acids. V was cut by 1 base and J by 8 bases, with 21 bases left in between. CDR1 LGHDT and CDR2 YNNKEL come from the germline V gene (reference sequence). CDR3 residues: CASSQGAFAGARDIQYF. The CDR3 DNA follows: TGTGCCAGCAGCCAAGGAGCATTCGCGGGGGCCCGGGACATTCAGTACTTC.

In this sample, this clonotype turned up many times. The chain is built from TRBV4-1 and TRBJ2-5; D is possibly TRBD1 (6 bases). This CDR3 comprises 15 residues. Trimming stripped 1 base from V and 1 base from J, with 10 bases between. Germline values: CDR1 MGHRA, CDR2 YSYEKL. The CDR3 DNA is TGCGCCAGCAGCCAAGGACGGGACATCCAAGAGACCCAGTACTTC. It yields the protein CASSQGRDIQETQYF.

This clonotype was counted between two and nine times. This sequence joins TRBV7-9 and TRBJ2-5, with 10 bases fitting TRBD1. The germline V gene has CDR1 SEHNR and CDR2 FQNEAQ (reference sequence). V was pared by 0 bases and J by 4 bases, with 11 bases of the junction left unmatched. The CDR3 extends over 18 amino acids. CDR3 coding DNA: TGTGCCAGCAGCTTAGCTGAAGGAGCGGACAGGGGGGTAGAGACCCAGTACTTC. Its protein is CASSLAEGADRGVETQYF.

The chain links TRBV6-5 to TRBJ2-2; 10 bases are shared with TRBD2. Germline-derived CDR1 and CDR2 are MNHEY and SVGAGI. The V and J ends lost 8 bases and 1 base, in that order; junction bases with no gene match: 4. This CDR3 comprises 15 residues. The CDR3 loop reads CASLGLAVNTGELFF. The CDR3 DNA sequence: TGTGCCAGCCTCGGACTAGCGGTGAACACCGGGGAGCTGTTTTTT.

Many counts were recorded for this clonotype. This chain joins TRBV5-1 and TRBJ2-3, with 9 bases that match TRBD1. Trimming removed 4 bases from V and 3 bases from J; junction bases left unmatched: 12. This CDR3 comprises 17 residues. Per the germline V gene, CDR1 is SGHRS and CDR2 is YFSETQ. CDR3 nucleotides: TGCGCCAGCAGCGTGAACCCCGGACAGGGGAGTACAGATACGCAGTATTTT. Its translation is CASSVNPGQGSTDTQYF. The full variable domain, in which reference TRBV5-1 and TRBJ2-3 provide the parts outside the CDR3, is KAGVTQTPRYLIKTRGQQVTLSCSPISGHRSVSWYQQTPGQGLQFLFEYFSETQRNKGNFPGRFSGRQFSNSRSEMNVSTLELGDSALYLCASSVNPGQGSTDTQYFGPGTRLTVL.

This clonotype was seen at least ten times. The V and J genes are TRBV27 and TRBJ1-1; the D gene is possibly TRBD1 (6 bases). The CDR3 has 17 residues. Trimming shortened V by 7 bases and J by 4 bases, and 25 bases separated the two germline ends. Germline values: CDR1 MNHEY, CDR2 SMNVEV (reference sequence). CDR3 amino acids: CASKPLSPSLRGTEAFF. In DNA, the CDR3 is TGTGCCAGCAAGCCGTTGAGTCCGAGTCTCAGGGGCACTGAAGCTTTCTTT.

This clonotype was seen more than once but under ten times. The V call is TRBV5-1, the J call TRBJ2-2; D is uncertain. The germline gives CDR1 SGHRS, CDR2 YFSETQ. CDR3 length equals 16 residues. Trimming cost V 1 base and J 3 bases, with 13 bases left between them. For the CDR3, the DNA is TGCGCCAGCAGCTTGATGGGCCACCTTTACACCGGGGAGCTGTTTTTT. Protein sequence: CASSLMGHLYTGELFF.

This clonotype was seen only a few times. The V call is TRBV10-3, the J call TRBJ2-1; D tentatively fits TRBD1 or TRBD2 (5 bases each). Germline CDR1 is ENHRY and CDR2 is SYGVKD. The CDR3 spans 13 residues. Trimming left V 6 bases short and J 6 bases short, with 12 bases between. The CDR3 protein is CAISRDPGNEQFF. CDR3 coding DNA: TGTGCCATCAGCCGGGACCCGGGCAATGAGCAGTTCTTC.

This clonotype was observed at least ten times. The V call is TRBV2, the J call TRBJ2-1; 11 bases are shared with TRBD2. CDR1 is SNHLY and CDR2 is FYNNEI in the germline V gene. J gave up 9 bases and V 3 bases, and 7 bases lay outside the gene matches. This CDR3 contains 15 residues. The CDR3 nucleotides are TGTGCCAGCAGTGAGGGGCTAGCGGGAGGAACTGAGCAGTTCTTC. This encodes CASSEGLAGGTEQFF.

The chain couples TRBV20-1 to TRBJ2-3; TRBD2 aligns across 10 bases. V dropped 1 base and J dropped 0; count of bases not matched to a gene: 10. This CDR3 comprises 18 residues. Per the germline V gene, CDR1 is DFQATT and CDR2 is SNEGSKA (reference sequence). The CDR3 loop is CSARVLAGGSGSTDTQYF. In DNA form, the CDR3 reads TGCAGTGCTAGAGTGTTAGCGGGAGGCTCCGGGAGCACAGATACGCAGTATTTT.

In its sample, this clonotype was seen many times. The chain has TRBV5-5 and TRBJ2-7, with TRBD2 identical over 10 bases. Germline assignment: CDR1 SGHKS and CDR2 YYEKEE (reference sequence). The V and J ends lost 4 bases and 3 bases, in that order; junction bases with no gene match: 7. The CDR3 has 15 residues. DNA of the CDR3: TGTGCCAGCAGCCTGCTTGGGACTAGCGTCTACGAGCAGTACTTC. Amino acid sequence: CASSLLGTSVYEQYF.

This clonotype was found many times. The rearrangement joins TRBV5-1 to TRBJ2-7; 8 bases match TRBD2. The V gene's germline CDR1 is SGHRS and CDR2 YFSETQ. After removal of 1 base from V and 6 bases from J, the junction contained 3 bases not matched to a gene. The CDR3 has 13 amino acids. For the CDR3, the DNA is TGCGCCAGCAGCTTGCGGGAGGGCCTCGAGCAGTACTTC. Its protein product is CASSLREGLEQYF.

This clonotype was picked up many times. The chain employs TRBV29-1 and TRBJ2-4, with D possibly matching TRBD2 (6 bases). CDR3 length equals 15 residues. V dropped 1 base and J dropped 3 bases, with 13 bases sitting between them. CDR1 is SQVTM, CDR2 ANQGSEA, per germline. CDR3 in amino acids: CSVEGGDLGKNIQYF. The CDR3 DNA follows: TGCAGCGTTGAAGGGGGGGATTTGGGCAAAAACATTCAGTACTTC.

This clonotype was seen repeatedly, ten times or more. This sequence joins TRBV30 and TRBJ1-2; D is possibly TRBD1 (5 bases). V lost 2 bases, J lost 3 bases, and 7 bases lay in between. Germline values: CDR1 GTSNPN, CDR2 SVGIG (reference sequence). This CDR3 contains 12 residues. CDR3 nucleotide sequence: TGTGCCTGGAGTCAGGGTTACTATGGCTACACCTTC. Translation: CAWSQGYYGYTF.

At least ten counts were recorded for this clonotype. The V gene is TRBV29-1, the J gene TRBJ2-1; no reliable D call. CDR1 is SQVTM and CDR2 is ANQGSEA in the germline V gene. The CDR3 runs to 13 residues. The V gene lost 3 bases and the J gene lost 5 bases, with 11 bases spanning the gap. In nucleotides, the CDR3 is TGCAGCGTTGACCAGTGGAATGACAATGAGCAGTTCTTC. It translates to CSVDQWNDNEQFF.

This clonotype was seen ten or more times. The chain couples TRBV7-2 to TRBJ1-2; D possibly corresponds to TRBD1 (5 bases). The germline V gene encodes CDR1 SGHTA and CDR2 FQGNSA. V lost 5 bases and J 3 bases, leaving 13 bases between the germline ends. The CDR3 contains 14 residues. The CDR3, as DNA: TGTGCCAGCAGCCAAACCCAGGGAGACTATGGCTACACCTTC. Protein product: CASSQTQGDYGYTF.

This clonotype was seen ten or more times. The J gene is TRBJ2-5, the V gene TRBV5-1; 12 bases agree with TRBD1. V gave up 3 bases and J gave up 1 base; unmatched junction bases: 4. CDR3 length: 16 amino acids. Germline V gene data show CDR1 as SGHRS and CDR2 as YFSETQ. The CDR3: CASSSGTGGSQETQYF. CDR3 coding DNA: TGCGCCAGCAGCTCCGGGACAGGGGGCTCCCAAGAGACCCAGTACTTC.

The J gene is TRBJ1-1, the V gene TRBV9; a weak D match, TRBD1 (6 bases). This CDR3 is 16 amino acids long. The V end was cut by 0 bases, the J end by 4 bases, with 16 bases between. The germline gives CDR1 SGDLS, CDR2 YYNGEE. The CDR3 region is CASSVAVGGGGTEAFF. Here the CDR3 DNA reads TGTGCCAGCAGCGTAGCTGTCGGAGGGGGAGGCACTGAAGCTTTCTTT.

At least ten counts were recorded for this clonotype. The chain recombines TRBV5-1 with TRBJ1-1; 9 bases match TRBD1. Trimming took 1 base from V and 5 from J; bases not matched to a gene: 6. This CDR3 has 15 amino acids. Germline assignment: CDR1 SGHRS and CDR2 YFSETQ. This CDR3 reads CASSLSTGGATEAFF. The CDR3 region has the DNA TGCGCCAGCAGCTTGAGTACAGGGGGCGCAACTGAAGCTTTCTTT.